The 19 T cell receptor beta chains below all came from one sample that was sequenced in a study of blood T cell repertoires in COVID-19. Profiling relied on immunoSEQ multiplex PCR, and the TCRdb table lists in-frame clones only, not all of them. The sample lists 200,000 to 250,000 clones; approximately 90% were seen once. Sequencing input: peripheral blood. The origin of the receptors is a man between 65 and 85 years old with acute or convalescent COVID-19.

This clone was detected only once. This chain connects TRBV7-9 to TRBJ2-2; no definite D call. In germline, CDR1 is SEHNR, CDR2 FQNEAQ (reference sequence). The V gene lost 2 bases and the J gene lost 0 bases, with 4 bases spanning the gap. This CDR3 comprises 14 residues. CDR3 region: CASSLYTNTGELFF. The CDR3 nucleotides read TGTGCCAGCAGCTTATATACGAACACCGGGGAGCTGTTTTTT.

This clone has more than one count but fewer than ten. The chain has TRBV24-1 and TRBJ2-3, with a tentative D call TRBD2 (5 bases). Between the trimmed V and J ends, which lost 0 bases and 5 bases, there was a span of 17 bases. CDR1 and CDR2 (germline): KGHDR, SFDVKD. This CDR3 region has 17 residues. The CDR3 region has the DNA TGTGCCACCAGTGATTTGGTTGGCGGAAAAGGGAGAGATACGCAGTATTTT. Residues: CATSDLVGGKGRDTQYF.

This chain connects TRBV5-1 to TRBJ2-7, with 8 bases matching TRBD1. The CDR3 contains 13 residues. With 3 bases clipped from V and 6 bases from J, the junction kept 5 bases outside the gene matches. The germline V gene encodes CDR1 SGHRS and CDR2 YFSETQ. The CDR3 DNA sequence: TGCGCCAGCAGCTCAGGGGGCGGCGGCGAGCAGTACTTC. Its translation: CASSSGGGGEQYF.

This chain uses TRBV4-2 with TRBJ1-6; D remains ambiguous. V was pared by 0 bases and J by 1 base, with 19 bases between. The CDR3 runs to 20 residues. Germline V gene sequence: CDR1 LGHNA, CDR2 YNFKEQ. In nucleotides, the CDR3 is TGTGCCAGCAGCCAAGATGCGCGGATATACGGAAGTTCCTATAATTCACCCCTCCACTTT. Translated, it gives CASSQDARIYGSSYNSPLHF.

The gene calls are TRBV7-9 and TRBJ2-1; 12 bases line up with TRBD2. Trimming removed 5 bases from V and 9 bases from J; junction bases left unmatched: 2. The CDR3 has 13 residues. The germline V gene has CDR1 SEHNR and CDR2 FQNEAQ (reference sequence). Written as DNA, the CDR3 is TGTGCCAGCAGCAGACTAGCGGGAGTTGAGCAGTTCTTC. Protein sequence: CASSRLAGVEQFF.

The chain recombines TRBV19 with TRBJ2-6, with D maybe TRBD1 (6 bases). Trimming pared 3 bases from V and 4 bases from J, leaving 10 bases between. Germline CDR1 and CDR2: LNHDA and SQIVND (reference sequence). The CDR3 has 15 amino acids. CDR3 bases: TGTGCCAGTAGTATGGTGGGACAAGGGGCCAACGTCCTGACTTTC. Amino acid sequence: CASSMVGQGANVLTF.

The chain uses TRBV7-2 and TRBJ1-1, with a possible D match to TRBD1 (5 bases). CDR1 and CDR2 from the germline V gene are SGHTA and FQGNSA. The CDR3 runs to 14 residues. The V end lost 5 bases, the J end lost 5 bases, and 15 bases lay between the germline ends. The CDR3 spells CASSPEAGITEAFF. In nucleotides, the CDR3 is TGTGCCAGCAGCCCAGAGGCAGGGATAACTGAAGCTTTCTTT.

V is TRBV27 and J is TRBJ2-1, with 8 positions matching TRBD2. CDR3 length: 20 residues. The germline gives CDR1 MNHEY, CDR2 SMNVEV (reference sequence). Germline trimming cut 4 bases from V and 8 bases from J; bases unmatched to any gene: 25. CDR3 amino acids: CASSSRSQTSGGSLTHEQFF. CDR3 nucleotide sequence: TGTGCCAGCAGTTCGCGCTCCCAAACTAGCGGAGGGTCGCTTACACATGAGCAGTTCTTC.

This clone appeared once. The chain couples TRBV30 to TRBJ1-4; TRBD1 matches at 7 bases. Germline V gives CDR1 GTSNPN, CDR2 SVGIG (reference sequence). J was trimmed by 8 bases and V by 3 bases; bases with no gene match: 9. The CDR3 contains 14 residues. The CDR3: CAWSRTGAKEKLFF. CDR3 bases: TGTGCCTGGAGCAGGACAGGAGCAAAGGAAAAACTGTTTTTT.

The chain has TRBV3-1 (or the pseudogene TRBV3-2) and TRBJ1-3; D remains ambiguous. Germline-derived CDR1 and CDR2 are LGHDT and YNNKEL (reference sequence). Trimming removed 2 bases at V and 6 bases at J, with 17 bases between. The CDR3 consists of 16 residues. The CDR3 loop is CASSQRLRERLNTIYF. Here the CDR3 DNA reads TGTGCCAGCAGCCAAAGACTGAGGGAGAGACTAAACACCATATATTTT.

V usage is TRBV7-2 and J usage is TRBJ2-4; a weak D match, TRBD1 (6 bases). The CDR3 runs to 18 residues. Per the germline V gene, CDR1 is SGHTA and CDR2 is FQGNSA. Trimming took 3 bases from V and 1 from J, leaving 19 bases between them. The CDR3 region has the DNA TGTGCCAGCAGCTTGAGAGGGCTCCAGGGGTCGGCCAAAAACATTCAGTACTTC. This codes for CASSLRGLQGSAKNIQYF. Combining the CDR3 with reference TRBV7-2 and TRBJ2-4 gives the whole variable domain GAGVSQSPSNKVTEKGKDVELRCDPISGHTALYWYRQSLGQGLEFLIYFQGNSAPDKSGLPSDRFSAERTGGSVSTLTIQRTQQEDSAVYLCASSLRGLQGSAKNIQYFGAGTRLSVL.

The genes are TRBV18 and TRBJ1-6, with a tentative D call TRBD1 (6 bases). The germline CDR1 and CDR2 sequences are KGHSH and LQKENI. V lost 8 bases, J lost 10 bases, and 15 bases lay in between. This CDR3 region has 13 residues. DNA for the CDR3: TGTGCCAGCCGGGACACGCGGGAGTCACCCCTCCACTTT. Protein sequence: CASRDTRESPLHF.

The chain has TRBV7-9 and TRBJ2-7; 9 bases line up with TRBD2. With V trimmed by 2 bases and J by 2 bases, 10 bases remained unmatched. CDR3 size: 17 residues. Germline-derived CDR1 and CDR2 are SEHNR and FQNEAQ (reference sequence). The DNA of the CDR3 is TGTGCCAGCAGCTTAACCCACGGGACTAGCCCTACCTACGAGCAGTACTTC. Translating gives CASSLTHGTSPTYEQYF.

The genes are TRBV29-1 and TRBJ2-2; D possibly corresponds to TRBD2 (5 bases). This CDR3 contains 14 residues. From germline, CDR1 is SQVTM and CDR2 ANQGSEA. V dropped 1 base and J dropped 0 bases, with 6 bases sitting between them. CDR3 nucleotide sequence: TGCAGCGTTGAAGCAGCGGCGAACACCGGGGAGCTGTTTTTT. The encoded protein is CSVEAAANTGELFF.

Comment on this clone: A junction boundary mismatches the germline segment, possibly from a read error. The rearrangement joins TRBV7-7 to TRBJ2-5, with 9 bases identical to TRBD2. Germline CDR1 is SSHAT and CDR2 is FNYEAQ (reference sequence). This CDR3 is built from 16 residues. CDR3 amino acids: CASTPGGSGSLETQYF. Here the CDR3 DNA reads TGTGCTAGCACCCCCGGCGGTAGCGGGAGTTTGGAGACCCAGTACTTC.

The rearrangement links TRBV27 to TRBJ1-1, with D tentatively TRBD1 (6 bases). V was pared by 7 bases and J by 2 bases, with 17 bases between. This CDR3 region has 15 residues. Germline V CDR1 and CDR2: MNHEY, SMNVEV (reference sequence). CDR3 loop: CASTPLGGGNTEAFF. The CDR3 DNA is TGTGCCAGCACTCCCCTGGGAGGGGGTAACACTGAAGCTTTCTTT.

The V gene is TRBV7-9, the J gene TRBJ2-1, with 9 bases fitting TRBD1. The CDR3 loop spans 15 amino acids. In germline, CDR1 is SEHNR, CDR2 FQNEAQ (reference sequence). Trimming removed 1 base from V and 6 bases from J; junction bases left unmatched: 4. This CDR3 is CASSLGGQGGNEQFF. CDR3 nucleotides: TGTGCCAGCAGCTTAGGGGGACAGGGTGGCAATGAGCAGTTCTTC.

The rearrangement joins TRBV6-5 to TRBJ2-3; unclear D gene. The CDR3 contains 13 residues. V was trimmed by 1 base and J by 4 bases, leaving 6 bases between them. Per the germline V gene, CDR1 is MNHEY and CDR2 is SVGAGI. CDR3 region: CASSYFSADTQYF. The CDR3 DNA reads as TGTGCCAGCAGTTACTTTTCTGCAGATACGCAGTATTTT.

The chain recombines TRBV7-8 with TRBJ1-6, with 9 bases identical to TRBD1. V lost 5 bases, J lost 4 bases, and 3 bases stayed unmatched. CDR1 is SGHVS, CDR2 FQNEAQ, per germline. The CDR3 runs 15 residues. In DNA, the CDR3 is TGTGCCAGCAGCCCGGGACAGGGTTATAATTCACCCCTCCACTTT. The encoded protein is CASSPGQGYNSPLHF.